The entry below gives a single TCR beta chain sequence along with its context. Only a few counts were recorded for this clone. What antigen it recognizes has not been identified. No qualities accompany the bases; no much larger clone lies one base away. Collaborating institutions collected whole blood in K2EDTA tubes following their own protocols. For TCRbeta analysis, collaborator samples were shipped as frozen whole blood, as isolated PBMCs, or as DNA extracted from either sample type. The immunoSEQ Assay, a bias-controlled multiplex PCR, was used to amplify TCRbeta CDR3 regions from genomic DNA. In the authors' own workflow: The number of nucleated cells in each sample was estimated from the amplification of reference gene primers within the assay. Sequence reads were collapsed and filtered to measure the absolute abundance of every unique TCRbeta CDR3 rearrangement. Productive Simpson clonality was computed per sample as the square root of Simpson's diversity index over productive rearrangements. Imported from immuneACCESS, the table was reduced by TCRdb to in-frame sequences with V and J called. These copies leave out some clones; in studies compared against another copy, an unresolved V gene accounts for under half, and the cause of the remainder is not known. Clone size and V and J calls were adopted from that table, with D and trimming inferred from the DNA. For this sample the table gives some 150,000 clones, of which 85% were detected only once. Of the sample, around 3.2% falls within the top ten clones.

A distance of 19 bases separates the germline ends of V and J, which lose 4 bases and 0 bases respectively. The germline V gene specifies SGHTA as CDR1 and FQGTGA as CDR2. Including cysteine and phenylalanine, the CDR3 has 18 amino acids. Just the 54-base CDR3 DNA is kept, in frame starting at base 1. These data are taken from a study of blood T cell repertoires in COVID-19 (dated by TCRdb to 2018 to 2020). In terms of the full investigation: Samples from collaborators originated in the United States, Italy and Spain and spanned both the acute and convalescent phases of COVID-19. The prospective study material was composed of cDNA or gDNA derived from T cells, B-cell-depleted T cells, or PBMCs. Subjects who had been exposed to COVID-19, were actively infected with it, or had recovered from it provided the deeply sampled blood TCRbeta repertoires that made up the dataset. The repertoires were released in a freely available public database meant as a resource for research on the immune response to SARS-CoV-2. Samples came from the ongoing ImmuneRACE study (first 160 participants) plus 1,254 subjects from 6 global collaborators. The sample metadata nearly always contained a de-identified subject ID, COVID-19 status, age in years and sex. Where available, HLA class I and class II types were obtained from metadata supplied by the sample provider rather than from assay-based typing. Summary of the overall study and its limitations: The quantity of clinical and demographic metadata differed by source and by participant and was supplied without curation.

The receptor's source is a man aged 50 or older with acute or convalescent COVID-19. Recombination joined TRBV7-3 with TRBJ2-1; D gene: possibly TRBD2, on 6 matching bases. The sample comprised peripheral blood. The CDR3 protein sequence reads: CASSSGDAGYSSYNEQFF. The nucleotides are TGTGCCAGCAGCTCGGGGGACGCCGGGTACAGCTCCTACAATGAGCAGTTCTTC.